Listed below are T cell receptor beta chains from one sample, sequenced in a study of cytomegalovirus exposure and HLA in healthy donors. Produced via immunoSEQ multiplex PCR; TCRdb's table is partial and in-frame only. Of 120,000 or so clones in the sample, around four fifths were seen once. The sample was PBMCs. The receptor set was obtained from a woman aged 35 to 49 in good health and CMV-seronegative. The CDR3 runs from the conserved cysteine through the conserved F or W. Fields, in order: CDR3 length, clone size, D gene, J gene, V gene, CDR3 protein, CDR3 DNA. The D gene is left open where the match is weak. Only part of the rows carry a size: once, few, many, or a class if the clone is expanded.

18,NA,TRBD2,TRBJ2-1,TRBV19,CASSRSGGLGISYNEQFF,TGTGCCAGTAGCCGGAGCGGGGGTCTGGGGATCTCCTACAATGAGCAGTTCTTC
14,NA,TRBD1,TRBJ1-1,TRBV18,CASSPQGADTEAFF,TGTGCCAGCTCACCACAGGGGGCGGACACTGAAGCTTTCTTT
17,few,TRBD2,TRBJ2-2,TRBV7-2,CASSSGLAGTNTGELFF,TGTGCCAGCAGCTCGGGACTAGCGGGGACTAACACCGGGGAGCTGTTTTTT
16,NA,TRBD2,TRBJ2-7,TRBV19,CASSISTSGRSGEQYF,TGTGCCAGTAGTATTAGTACTAGCGGGAGGAGCGGTGAGCAGTACTTC
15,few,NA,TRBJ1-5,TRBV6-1,CASSEADGSNQPQHF,TGTGCCAGCAGTGAAGCCGACGGGAGCAATCAGCCCCAGCATTTT
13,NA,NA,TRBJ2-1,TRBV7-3,CASSSLGSDEQFF,TGTGCCAGCAGCTCTCTCGGCAGCGATGAGCAGTTCTTC
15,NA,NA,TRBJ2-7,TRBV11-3,CASSSPGDKTYEQYF,TGTGCCAGCAGCTCCCCCGGGGACAAAACCTACGAGCAGTACTTC
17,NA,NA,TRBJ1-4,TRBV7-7,CASSLDGESSSNEKLFF,TGTGCTAGCAGCCTGGACGGGGAGTCTTCATCTAATGAAAAACTGTTTTTT
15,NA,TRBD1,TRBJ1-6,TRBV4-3,CASSQRDSYNSPLHF,TGCGCCAGCAGCCAACGGGACAGCTATAATTCACCCCTCCACTTT
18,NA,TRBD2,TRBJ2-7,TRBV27,CASSLPNPRGVPSYEQYF,TGTGCCAGCAGTTTACCAAACCCTCGGGGGGTACCGTCCTACGAGCAGTACTTC
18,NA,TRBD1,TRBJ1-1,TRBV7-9,CASSLAAGDRGASREAFF,TGTGCCAGCAGCTTAGCGGCGGGAGACAGGGGCGCCTCTCGAGAAGCTTTCTTT
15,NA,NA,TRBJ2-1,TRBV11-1,CASSGRLLGYNEQFF,TGTGCCAGCAGCGGCAGACTATTGGGGTACAATGAGCAGTTCTTC
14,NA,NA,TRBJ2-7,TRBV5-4,CASSHIGSSYEQYF,TGTGCCAGCAGCCATATCGGGAGCTCCTACGAGCAGTACTTC
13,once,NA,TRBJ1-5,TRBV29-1,CSVGPGGGQPQHF,TGCAGCGTTGGTCCGGGGGGAGGTCAGCCCCAGCATTTT
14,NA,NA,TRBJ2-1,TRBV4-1,CASSPPPSYNEQFF,TGCGCCAGCAGCCCCCCTCCCTCCTACAATGAGCAGTTCTTC
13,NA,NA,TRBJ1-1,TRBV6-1,CASSEDPLTEAFF,TGTGCCAGCAGTGAAGATCCCCTTACTGAAGCTTTCTTT
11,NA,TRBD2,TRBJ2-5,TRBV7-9,CASRAGETQYF,TGTGCCAGCAGAGCGGGGGAGACCCAGTACTTC
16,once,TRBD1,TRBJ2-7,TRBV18,CASSPAGTGVAYEQYF,TGTGCCAGCTCACCAGCCGGGACAGGGGTGGCCTACGAGCAGTACTTC
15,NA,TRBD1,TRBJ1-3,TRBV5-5,CASSFDRGGGNTIYF,TGTGCCAGCAGCTTTGACAGGGGGGGCGGAAACACCATATATTTT
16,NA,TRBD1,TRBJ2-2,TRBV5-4,CASGYPRGQGTGELFF,TGTGCCAGCGGCTATCCGCGCGGACAGGGCACCGGGGAGCTGTTTTTT
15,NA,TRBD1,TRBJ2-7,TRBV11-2,CASSLAFRGSNEQYF,TGTGCCAGCAGCTTAGCCTTCAGGGGGAGCAACGAGCAGTACTTC
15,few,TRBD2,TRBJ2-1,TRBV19,CASSTGTSGNNEQFF,TGTGCCAGTAGTACGGGGACTAGCGGGAACAATGAGCAGTTCTTC
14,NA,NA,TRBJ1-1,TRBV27,CASSGPQLNTEAFF,TGTGCCAGCAGTGGTCCACAGTTGAACACTGAAGCTTTCTTT
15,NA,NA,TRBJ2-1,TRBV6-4,CASSPLGSRYNEQFF,TGTGCCAGCAGCCCCCTGGGTAGCCGTTACAATGAGCAGTTCTTC